The 24 T cell receptor beta chains given below trace back to one sample, sequenced in a study of blood T cell repertoires in COVID-19. Using immunoSEQ multiplex PCR, the repertoire was profiled, and TCRdb retains in-frame clones only, with some absent. The table has under 75,000 clones, 88% seen once. Sequenced input: peripheral blood. These receptor sequences come from a human donor in a cohort sampled during active COVID-19.

The V gene is TRBV19, the J gene TRBJ1-2; 9 bases map to TRBD1. Germline-derived CDR1 and CDR2 are LNHDA and SQIVND (reference sequence). This CDR3 is 15 amino acids long. V shed 7 bases, J shed 4 bases, and the junction held 10 bases outside the gene matches. The CDR3 sequence is CASTDGTGRAYGYTF. In DNA form, the CDR3 reads TGTGCCAGTACCGATGGGACAGGGCGCGCCTATGGCTACACCTTC. Using reference TRBV19 and TRBJ1-2 for the parts outside the CDR3, the full variable domain is DGGITQSPKYLFRKEGQNVTLSCEQNLNHDAMYWYRQDPGQGLRLIYYSQIVNDFQKGDIAEGYSVSREKKESFPLTVTSAQKNPTAFYLCASTDGTGRAYGYTFGSGTRLTVV.

This clone has only a few counts. J is TRBJ1-2 and V is TRBV7-9; the D gene is possibly TRBD1 (6 bases). The CDR3 covers 14 residues. V gave up 5 bases and J gave up 0 bases, with 10 bases separating them. CDR1 is SEHNR and CDR2 is FQNEAQ in the germline V gene (reference sequence). The CDR3 here is CASSPGQSNYGYTF. CDR3 DNA sequence: TGTGCCAGCAGCCCGGGACAATCTAACTATGGCTACACCTTC.

This clone was seen a handful of times. The rearrangement uses TRBV4-3 and TRBJ1-1; tentative D call: TRBD1 (5 bases). CDR3 length: 17 amino acids. The V end was cut by 4 bases, the J end by 3 bases, with 21 bases between. Germline assignment: CDR1 LGHNA and CDR2 YSLEER. CDR3 DNA: TGCGCCAGCAGCCCCTGGATATCTGGGGCTGAGCACACTGAAGCTTTCTTT. This sequence encodes CASSPWISGAEHTEAFF.

The chain employs TRBV19 and TRBJ2-1; TRBD1 aligns across 7 bases. The V gene's germline CDR1 is LNHDA and CDR2 SQIVND (reference sequence). V lost 3 bases to trimming and J lost 8 bases; unmatched junction nucleotides: 10. There are 15 residues in the CDR3. CDR3 amino acids: CASSIGQGELDEQFF. CDR3 DNA: TGTGCCAGTAGTATTGGGCAGGGGGAGTTGGATGAGCAGTTCTTC. Drawing the rest from reference TRBV19 and TRBJ2-1, the complete variable domain is DGGITQSPKYLFRKEGQNVTLSCEQNLNHDAMYWYRQDPGQGLRLIYYSQIVNDFQKGDIAEGYSVSREKKESFPLTVTSAQKNPTAFYLCASSIGQGELDEQFFGPGTRLTVL.

The genes are TRBV25-1 and TRBJ2-7; TRBD1 matches at 8 bases. The CDR3 has 14 amino acids. The V segment lost 3 bases and the J segment 5 bases; nucleotides outside the gene matches: 6. Germline CDR1 reads MGHDK; CDR2 reads SYGVNS. The CDR3 reads CASSDLDRGDEQYF. CDR3 sequence (DNA): TGTGCCAGCAGTGATTTAGACAGGGGCGACGAGCAGTACTTC.

The chain couples TRBV24-1 to TRBJ1-4; 9 bases agree with TRBD1. This CDR3 contains 15 residues. J lost 8 bases, V lost 4 bases, and 7 bases had no gene match. Germline assignment: CDR1 KGHDR and CDR2 SFDVKD. Here the CDR3 reads CATSEMTGGGEKLFF. DNA of the CDR3: TGTGCCACCAGTGAAATGACAGGGGGTGGCGAAAAACTGTTTTTT.

The rearrangement uses TRBV19 and TRBJ2-3; the match to TRBD2 covers 7 bases. V was pared by 4 bases and J by 3 bases, with 4 bases of the junction left unmatched. The CDR3 is made up of 14 amino acids. The V gene's germline CDR1 is LNHDA and CDR2 SQIVND (reference sequence). The CDR3 coding sequence is TGTGCCAGTAGTAGGACGGGGGGTACAGATACGCAGTATTTT. Translation: CASSRTGGTDTQYF.

The chain couples TRBV7-9 to TRBJ2-2, with D tentatively TRBD2 (6 bases). This CDR3 has 16 amino acids. The germline V gene has CDR1 SEHNR and CDR2 FQNEAQ (reference sequence). V was shortened by 8 bases and J by 6 bases, with 22 bases between the two germline ends. CDR3: CASLWVRGPVPGELFF. In DNA, the CDR3 is TGTGCCAGCCTGTGGGTGCGGGGCCCAGTGCCCGGGGAGCTGTTTTTT.

The chain joins TRBV5-1 to TRBJ2-1; D unclear. The CDR3 is 12 residues long. Germline lookup yields CDR1 SGHRS and CDR2 YFSETQ. V was trimmed by 0 bases and J by 12 bases, leaving 10 bases between them. The CDR3 loop reads CASSLDPRWQFF. The CDR3 DNA reads as TGCGCCAGCAGCTTGGATCCGAGATGGCAGTTCTTC.

The chain recombines TRBV5-1 with TRBJ1-2; D is ambiguous. Trimming pared 1 base from V and 0 bases from J, leaving 7 bases between. This CDR3 is 14 amino acids long. CDR1 SGHRS and CDR2 YFSETQ come from the germline V gene. CDR3 sequence: CASSLQASNYGYTF. The CDR3, as DNA: TGCGCCAGCAGCTTGCAGGCCTCTAACTATGGCTACACCTTC.

V gene TRBV10-3 combines with J gene TRBJ1-2; tentative D call: TRBD1 (6 bases). Germline loops: CDR1 ENHRY, CDR2 SYGVKD. This CDR3 region has 15 residues. The germline V and J ends were trimmed by 6 bases and 0 bases, with 14 bases remaining between them. The CDR3 sequence: CAIRPRQVPNYGYTF. CDR3 sequence (DNA): TGTGCCATCAGGCCCCGACAGGTTCCTAACTATGGCTACACCTTC.

The chain recombines TRBV28 with TRBJ1-1; D gene unclear. V lost 6 bases to trimming and J lost 1 base, with 9 bases between them. The CDR3 is 13 residues long. Germline CDR1 is MDHEN and CDR2 is SYDVKM. The DNA of the CDR3 is TGTGCCAGCAGGTCGGGAGGGAACACTGAAGCTTTCTTT. It is translated as CASRSGGNTEAFF.

This chain links TRBV7-6 with TRBJ1-5; D unresolved. The length of the CDR3 is 14 residues. Trimming cost V 5 bases and J 5 bases, with 13 bases left between them. The V gene's germline CDR1 is SGHVS and CDR2 FNYEAQ. In DNA, the CDR3 is TGTGCCAGCAGCCAAGGACGGGAAGATCAGCCCCAGCATTTT. As protein: CASSQGREDQPQHF.

This clone was counted a single time. This chain connects TRBV28 to TRBJ2-6, with D possibly TRBD1 on 5 matching bases. Trimming took 5 bases from V and 13 from J, leaving 12 bases between them. The CDR3 sequence is 12 residues long. Per the germline V gene, CDR1 is MDHEN and CDR2 is SYDVKM. As DNA, the CDR3 is TGTGCCAGCAGTCTTCGACAGCGAGTCCTGACTTTC. This encodes CASSLRQRVLTF.

The V gene is TRBV7-9, the J gene TRBJ1-1; 8 bases are a match to TRBD1. The J segment lost 8 bases and the V segment lost 3 bases, leaving 8 bases of the junction unmatched. The CDR3 runs 14 residues. Germline V gene lookup returns CDR1 SEHNR and CDR2 FQNEAQ (reference sequence). The CDR3 DNA reads as TGTGCCAGCAGCTTGTCTGGACAGGGAGCCGAAGCTTTCTTT. Protein: CASSLSGQGAEAFF.

To note about this clone: Other DNA sequences in this sample translate to the same CDR3. This rearrangement joins TRBV11-2 to TRBJ1-2; TRBD1 agrees at 7 bases. V gave up 0 bases and J gave up 0 bases; unmatched junction bases: 1. Germline CDR1 reads SGHAT; CDR2 reads FQNNGV. The CDR3 is 15 amino acids. CDR3 in amino acids: CASSLETGANYGYTF. The CDR3 DNA reads as TGTGCCAGCAGCTTAGAAACAGGGGCTAACTATGGCTACACCTTC.

The J gene is TRBJ2-4, the V gene TRBV24-1, with 8 bases fitting TRBD1. J lost 3 bases, V lost 9 bases, and 3 bases had no gene match. This CDR3 is 13 amino acids long. Germline loops: CDR1 KGHDR, CDR2 SFDVKD. The CDR3 DNA reads as TGTGCCACCCAAGGACAGGGCAAAAACATTCAGTACTTC. Translated, it gives CATQGQGKNIQYF.

A single count supports this clone. The chain has TRBV5-5 and TRBJ2-7; D is ambiguous. The germline gives CDR1 SGHKS, CDR2 YYEKEE (reference sequence). The CDR3 extends over 15 amino acids. V lost 4 bases and J 0 bases, leaving 14 bases between the germline ends. The CDR3 here is CASSEAPSNSYEQYF. As DNA, the CDR3 is TGTGCCAGCAGCGAAGCCCCTTCCAACTCCTACGAGCAGTACTTC.

V and J are TRBV2 and TRBJ2-2, with 10 bases matching TRBD2. Germline V gene data show CDR1 as SNHLY and CDR2 as FYNNEI. The CDR3 extends over 14 amino acids. The V segment lost 9 bases and the J segment 4 bases; nucleotides outside the gene matches: 5. The DNA of the CDR3 is TGTGCCAGTCTAGCGGGAGATGCCACCGGGGAGCTGTTTTTT. It translates to CASLAGDATGELFF.

This chain links TRBV27 with TRBJ1-1; D perhaps matches TRBD1 (5 bases). Trimming took 5 bases from V and 6 from J, leaving 13 bases between them. The CDR3 length is 13 residues. Germline V lookup: CDR1 MNHEY, CDR2 SMNVEV (reference sequence). Written as DNA, the CDR3 is TGTGCCAGCAGTCCGCAGGGTTTCGCTGAAGCTTTCTTT. Its protein product is CASSPQGFAEAFF.

The rearrangement uses TRBV10-1 and TRBJ1-4; weak D call: TRBD1 (5 bases). V lost 0 bases to trimming and J lost 7 bases, with 12 bases between them. The CDR3 has 15 residues. CDR1 WNHNN and CDR2 SYGVQD come from the germline V gene (reference sequence). The CDR3 DNA reads TGCGCCAGCAGTGAGTCAGGGGCAGAAGGTGAAAAACTGTTTTTT. Its protein is CASSESGAEGEKLFF.

The chain is built from TRBV27 and TRBJ2-7; D may be TRBD1 (6 bases). Germline V lookup: CDR1 MNHEY, CDR2 SMNVEV (reference sequence). V gave up 2 bases and J gave up 3 bases, with 8 bases separating them. This CDR3 contains 13 residues. The CDR3 DNA follows: TGTGCCAGCAGTTTAAGCAGGGGCTACGAGCAGTACTTC. Encoded protein: CASSLSRGYEQYF.

This chain joins TRBV5-1 and TRBJ1-1; TRBD1 agrees at 7 bases. This CDR3 spans 13 amino acids. The J segment lost 5 bases and the V segment lost 3 bases, leaving 4 bases of the junction unmatched. CDR1 is SGHRS, CDR2 YFSETQ, per germline. CDR3 in amino acids: CASSSTGQTEAFF. The CDR3 nucleotides are TGCGCCAGCAGCTCGACAGGGCAAACTGAAGCTTTCTTT.

The chain combines TRBV5-1 with TRBJ1-1; the D gene is possibly TRBD1 (5 bases). The germline CDR1 and CDR2 sequences are SGHRS and YFSETQ. The CDR3 extends over 14 amino acids. The V end was cut by 6 bases, the J end by 3 bases, with 15 bases between. CDR3 sequence: CASTRGFWDTEAFF. CDR3 coding DNA: TGCGCCAGCACACGGGGGTTCTGGGACACTGAAGCTTTCTTT.